This T cell receptor (beta chain) was profiled in a study of regulatory T cells in long-lasting Graves disease. General study points: Persistent patients shared more public clonotypes (2,741) than newly diagnosed patients (about 1,000). Repertoires from persistent disease leaned toward TRBV28, TRBJ1-2 and TRBJ2-5. The researchers studied only peripheral blood, not thyroid tissue.

The table lists this clonotype with many counts. The antigen is unknown. CDR3 length equals 17 residues. Trimming cost V 6 bases and J 1 base, with 21 bases left between them. CDR3 regions were amplified by Arm-PCR using iRepertoire HTBI primers to build TCR beta libraries. TCRdb analysed the multiplex PCR reads with MiXCR anew, one entry per CDR3 protein. The profile covers some 340,000 distinct CDR3 sequences, with roughly 10% appearing a single time and over 15% taken by the ten largest. Regarding time point: newly diagnosed GD, antithyroid drugs for less than 3 months. From RNA extracted from PBMCs, the TCR library was made. The same specimen was also included in a second study, on T cells in Graves' hyperthyroidism and ophthalmopathy.

V usage is TRBV12-3 or TRBV12-4 and J usage is TRBJ1-1, with D possibly TRBD1 on 5 matching bases. The clonotype was recovered from a woman between 18 and 30 years old with Graves disease. The sequenced sample was peripheral blood mononuclear cells (PBMCs), obtained at new diagnosis, from a patient treated with antithyroid drugs. CDR3 bases: TGTGCCAGCAGCTCCTTTCCCCCAGGGACTGCGAACACTGAAGCTTTCTTT. Encoded protein: CASSSFPPGTANTEAFF.